One sample yielded the 14 T cell receptor beta chains listed below, sequenced in a study of CD8 T cells in ankylosing spondylitis. A single record per CDR3 protein comes from TCRdb applying MiXCR to the 5' RACE reads. The sample consists of around 250,000 distinct CDR3 sequences, 32% of them appearing once. The specimen sequenced was blood, either unsorted or a sorted T cell fraction (not recorded which). All receptors come from a male donor with ankylosing spondylitis or in good health (not recorded which).

V gene TRBV6-5 combines with J gene TRBJ2-5; a possible D gene is TRBD2 (5 bases). Trimming removed 1 base from V and 7 bases from J, with 16 bases in between. CDR1 and CDR2 from the germline V gene are MNHEY and SVGAGI. The CDR3 loop spans 15 amino acids. DNA of the CDR3: TGTGCCAGCAGTTACTTCGGAACCGGGGTGGGGACCCAGTACTTC. Residues: CASSYFGTGVGTQYF.

V and J are TRBV29-1 and TRBJ1-4; perhaps TRBD1 as D (5 bases). The CDR3 loop spans 13 amino acids. CDR1 SQVTM and CDR2 ANQGSEA come from the germline V gene. V gave up 4 bases and J gave up 8 bases, with 14 bases separating them. CDR3 amino acids: CSVVVQGGEKLFF. DNA for the CDR3: TGCAGCGTTGTGGTCCAGGGCGGCGAAAAACTGTTTTTT.

Ten or more counts support this clonotype. The rearrangement joins TRBV12-3 or TRBV12-4 to TRBJ2-7, with a possible D match to TRBD1 (5 bases). The CDR3 totals 13 residues. V shed 3 bases and J shed 7 bases, with 13 bases lying between them. In nucleotides, the CDR3 is TGTGCCAGCAGTTTGTCAGGGCCCGGGGAGCAGTACTTC. This gives the protein CASSLSGPGEQYF.

This clonotype came up once. The J gene is TRBJ2-7, the V gene TRBV20-1; 8 nucleotides agree with TRBD1. Germline V gene lookup returns CDR1 DFQATT and CDR2 SNEGSKA (reference sequence). With 3 bases clipped from V and 3 bases from J, the junction kept 1 base outside the gene matches. The CDR3 totals 12 residues. As DNA, the CDR3 is TGCAGTGCTAGGACAGGGGTCTACGAGCAGTACTTC. Protein: CSARTGVYEQYF.

This clonotype was picked up a small number of times. The chain combines TRBV25-1 with TRBJ2-3; D uncertain. Germline values: CDR1 MGHDK, CDR2 SYGVNS. The CDR3 covers 12 residues. Trimming cost V 2 bases and J 2 bases, with 2 bases left between them. The CDR3 DNA sequence: TGTGCCAGCAGTGAAAACACAGATACGCAGTATTTT. Translated, it gives CASSENTDTQYF. Variable domain in full (rest from reference TRBV25-1 and TRBJ2-3): EADIYQTPRYLVIGTGKKITLECSQTMGHDKMYWYQQDPGMELHLIHYSYGVNSTEKGDLSSESTVSRIRTEHFPLTLESARPSHTSQYLCASSENTDTQYFGPGTRLTVL.

The chain recombines TRBV5-6 with TRBJ2-3, with 8 bases aligning to TRBD1. This CDR3 contains 15 residues. Germline V gene lookup returns CDR1 SGHDT and CDR2 YYEEEE. The V and J ends lost 3 bases and 2 bases, in that order; junction bases with no gene match: 5. In DNA, the CDR3 is TGTGCCAGCAGCTGGGGGACAGGTTCCACAGATACGCAGTATTTT. Translating gives CASSWGTGSTDTQYF.

This clonotype showed up just a few times. This chain links TRBV12-3 or TRBV12-4 with TRBJ2-3; TRBD1 aligns across 8 bases. The CDR3 totals 14 residues. The J segment lost 5 bases and the V segment lost 6 bases, leaving 7 bases of the junction unmatched. The CDR3 loop reads CASSPGGGVDTQYF. The CDR3 coding sequence is TGTGCCAGCAGCCCAGGGGGCGGGGTAGATACGCAGTATTTT.

The genes are TRBV27 and TRBJ2-2, with 8 bases aligning to TRBD1. From germline, CDR1 is MNHEY and CDR2 SMNVEV (reference sequence). This CDR3 contains 15 residues. J gave up 7 bases and V 6 bases, and 10 bases lay outside the gene matches. DNA for the CDR3: TGTGCCAGCAGCCTAACAACAGGGGGTCACGGGGAGCTGTTTTTT. Its translation is CASSLTTGGHGELFF.

The V call is TRBV12-3 or TRBV12-4, the J call TRBJ2-3, with 12 bases aligning to TRBD2. The CDR3 loop spans 19 amino acids. V was pared by 5 bases and J by 0 bases, with 12 bases of the junction left unmatched. The CDR3 reads CASSPGLAGPLSSTDTQYF. DNA of the CDR3: TGTGCCAGCAGTCCAGGACTAGCGGGGCCGCTATCCAGCACAGATACGCAGTATTTT.

This chain's CDR3 is CSARVWGQLQETQYF. The CDR3 nucleotides read TGCAGTGCTAGAGTGTGGGGGCAGCTCCAAGAGACCCAGTACTTC. This chain links TRBV20-1 with TRBJ2-5; D is possibly TRBD1 (6 bases). CDR1 is DFQATT and CDR2 is SNEGSKA in the germline V gene (reference sequence). This CDR3 region has 15 residues. V shed 1 base and J shed 1 base, with 13 bases lying between them.

This rearrangement joins TRBV7-9 to TRBJ2-7; D not certain. This CDR3 region has 14 residues. V gave up 2 bases and J gave up 0 bases, with 8 bases separating them. Germline V gene data show CDR1 as SEHNR and CDR2 as FQNEAQ (reference sequence). The CDR3 coding sequence is TGTGCCAGCAGCTTATATGCGGACTCCTACGAGCAGTACTTC. It encodes CASSLYADSYEQYF. Looking up the rest from reference TRBV7-9 and TRBJ2-7 gives the full variable domain: DTGVSQNPRHKITKRGQNVTFRCDPISEHNRLYWYRQTLGQGPEFLTYFQNEAQLEKSRLLSDRFSAERPKGSFSTLEIQRTEQGDSAMYLCASSLYADSYEQYFGPGTRLTVT.

This chain joins TRBV12-3 or TRBV12-4 and TRBJ1-2, with 7 nucleotides matching TRBD1. This CDR3 has 14 residues. Trimming at V came to 5 bases and at J to 4 bases, leaving 7 bases not matched to a gene. CDR3 region: CASSLTGDIYGYTF. The CDR3 coding sequence is TGTGCCAGCAGTCTAACAGGGGATATCTATGGCTACACCTTC.

This clonotype appeared once. This chain connects TRBV5-1 to TRBJ2-3, with unresolved D. CDR3 size: 12 residues. V gave up 0 bases and J gave up 9 bases, with 8 bases separating them. Germline values: CDR1 SGHRS, CDR2 YFSETQ. This CDR3 reads CASSLEFGTQYF. In nucleotides, the CDR3 is TGCGCCAGCAGCTTGGAGTTTGGGACGCAGTATTTT.

V gene TRBV20-1 combines with J gene TRBJ1-3; D remains ambiguous. CDR3 length: 13 residues. Looked up from germline, CDR1 is DFQATT and CDR2 is SNEGSKA (reference sequence). The germline V and J ends were trimmed by 7 bases and 4 bases, with 14 bases remaining between them. CDR3 nucleotide sequence: TGCAGTGTCCCTAGAGGTGGCGGAAACACCATATATTTT. Protein product: CSVPRGGGNTIYF.